The rows below give T cell receptor beta chains drawn from one sample of a study of CD8+CD57+ T cells in acquired aplastic anemia. MiXCR, applied by TCRdb to the reads, yields one record per CDR3 protein. The sample shows about 420,000 distinct CDR3 sequences, under 80% of them seen only once. The sequencing input was sorted CD4+, CD8+, or CD8+CD57+ T cells (not recorded which) from PBMCs. All receptors come from a human donor in good health, serving as a control. The CDR3 runs from the conserved cysteine through the conserved F or W.

j_call v_call cdr3_length cdr3_aa
TRBJ1-1 TRBV7-8 15 CASSLVSGGSTEAFF
TRBJ1-4 TRBV7-9 19 CASSSVAPGRARAGEKLFF
TRBJ1-6 TRBV3-1 16 CASSQGLGADNSPLHF
TRBJ1-6 TRBV20-1 15 CSASRDDPYNSPLHF
TRBJ1-3 TRBV5-8 15 CASSLGRTSGNAIYF
TRBJ1-1 TRBV7-8 16 CASSLSQSGLAFVAFF
TRBJ2-3 TRBV19 13 CASRTRVADALYF
TRBJ1-2 TRBV25-1 14 CASSGQGVPYGYTF
TRBJ1-3 TRBV20-1 14 CSASVQGTRNTIYF
TRBJ1-4 TRBV5-1 14 CASRLGAGTVKLFF
TRBJ1-5 TRBV11-2 16 CASRDRVNLSNQPQHF
TRBJ1-4 TRBV2 13 CASSSLGGEKLFF
TRBJ1-2 TRBV14 13 CASSQDFRLGYTF